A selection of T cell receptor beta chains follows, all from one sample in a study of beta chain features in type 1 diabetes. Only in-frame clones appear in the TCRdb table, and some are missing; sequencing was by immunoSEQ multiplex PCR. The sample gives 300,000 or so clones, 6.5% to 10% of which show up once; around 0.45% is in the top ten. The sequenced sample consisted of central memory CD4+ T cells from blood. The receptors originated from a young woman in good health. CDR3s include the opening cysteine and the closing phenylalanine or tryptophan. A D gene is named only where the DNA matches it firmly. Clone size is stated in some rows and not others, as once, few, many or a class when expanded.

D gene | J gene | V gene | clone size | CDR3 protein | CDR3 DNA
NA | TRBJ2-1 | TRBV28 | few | CASSLHPSGNEQFF | TGTGCCAGCAGTTTACATCCCTCCGGCAATGAGCAGTTCTTC
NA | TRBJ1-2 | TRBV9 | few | CASSASAGYGYTF | TGTGCCAGCAGCGCATCGGCCGGCTATGGCTACACCTTC
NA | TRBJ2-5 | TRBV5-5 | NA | CASSFDSYQETQYF | TGTGCCAGCAGCTTCGACAGTTACCAAGAGACCCAGTACTTC
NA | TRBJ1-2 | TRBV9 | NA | CASSFVRANYGYTF | TGTGCCAGCAGTTTCGTAAGGGCGAACTATGGCTACACCTTC
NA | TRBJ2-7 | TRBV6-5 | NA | CASSYAQGEFYEQYF | TGTGCCAGCAGTTATGCACAGGGAGAGTTCTACGAGCAGTACTTC
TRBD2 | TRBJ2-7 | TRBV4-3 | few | CASSQSSGRTVEQYF | TGCGCCAGCAGCCAATCTAGCGGGAGAACGGTCGAGCAGTACTTC
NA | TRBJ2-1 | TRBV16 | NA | CASSLLSTGYGEQFF | TGTGCCAGCAGCCTACTCTCTACAGGGTATGGGGAGCAGTTCTTC
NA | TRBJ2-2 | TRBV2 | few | CASAPGHLNTGELFF | TGTGCCAGCGCACCGGGACATTTGAACACCGGGGAGCTGTTTTTT
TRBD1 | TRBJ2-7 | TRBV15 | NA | CATSREGGGYEQYF | TGTGCCACCAGCAGAGAAGGGGGCGGTTACGAGCAGTACTTC
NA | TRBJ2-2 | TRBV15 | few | CATSRQQTGAAGELFF | TGTGCCACCAGCAGACAGCAGACAGGTGCAGCCGGGGAGCTGTTTTTT
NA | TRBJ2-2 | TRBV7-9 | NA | CASSHSGTNTGELFF | TGTGCCAGCAGCCACTCCGGGACCAACACCGGGGAGCTGTTTTTT
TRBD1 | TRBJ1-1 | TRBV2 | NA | CATTGEYTEAFF | TGTGCCACAACAGGGGAGTACACTGAAGCTTTCTTT
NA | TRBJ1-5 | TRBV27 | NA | CASQVLMGQNQPQHF | TGTGCCAGCCAAGTTTTAATGGGACAAAATCAGCCCCAGCATTTT
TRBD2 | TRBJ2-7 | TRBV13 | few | CASSLPTSGSYEQYF | TGTGCCAGCAGCTTACCGACTAGCGGCTCCTACGAGCAGTACTTC
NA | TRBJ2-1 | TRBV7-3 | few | CASSLGSFGTEQFF | TGTGCCAGCAGCTTAGGTTCGTTCGGGACAGAGCAGTTCTTC
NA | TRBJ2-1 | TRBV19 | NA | CASSVLVGSGQFF | TGTGCCAGTAGTGTTTTGGTGGGCTCGGGGCAGTTCTTC
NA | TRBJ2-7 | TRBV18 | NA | CASSPPGSSYEQYF | TGTGCCAGCTCACCCCCAGGGAGCTCCTACGAGCAGTACTTC
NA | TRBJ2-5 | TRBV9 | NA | CASSVGSGVETQYF | TGTGCCAGCAGCGTAGGGTCCGGGGTGGAGACCCAGTACTTC
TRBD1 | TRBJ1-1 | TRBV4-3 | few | CASSQERGQGRSAFF | TGCGCCAGCAGCCAAGAACGGGGACAGGGGCGGTCGGCTTTCTTT
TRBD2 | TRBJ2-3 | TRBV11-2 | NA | CASSSPTSVTDTQYF | TGTGCCAGCAGCTCCCCGACTAGCGTCACAGATACGCAGTATTTT
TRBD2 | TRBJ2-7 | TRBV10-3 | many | CATAILAGAYEQYF | TGTGCCACTGCTATCTTAGCGGGAGCGTACGAGCAGTACTTC
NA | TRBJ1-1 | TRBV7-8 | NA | CASRAYLGTEAFF | TGTGCCAGCAGGGCTTATCTGGGCACTGAAGCTTTCTTT
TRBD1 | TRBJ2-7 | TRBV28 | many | CASRTGGVEQYF | TGTGCCAGCAGGACAGGGGGGGTGGAGCAGTACTTC
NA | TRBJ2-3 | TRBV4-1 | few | CASSQEGPRGGSTDTQYF | TGCGCCAGCAGCCAAGAAGGCCCTAGGGGGGGGAGCACAGATACGCAGTATTTT
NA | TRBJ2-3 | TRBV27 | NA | CASSFNSGTDTQYF | TGTGCCAGCAGTTTCAACAGTGGCACAGATACGCAGTATTTT
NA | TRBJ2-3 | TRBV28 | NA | CASSPTNPSTDTQYF | TGTGCCAGCAGTCCAACTAACCCAAGCACAGATACGCAGTATTTT
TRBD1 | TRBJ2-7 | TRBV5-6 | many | CASSRTGAVEYF | TGTGCCAGCAGTCGAACAGGGGCTGTGGAGTACTTC
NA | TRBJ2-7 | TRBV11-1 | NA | CASSLDGSDYEQYF | TGTGCCAGCAGCTTAGACGGGTCAGACTACGAGCAGTACTTC
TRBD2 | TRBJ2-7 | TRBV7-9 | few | CASSPGTSGSHEQYF | TGTGCCAGCAGCCCCGGGACTAGCGGGAGCCACGAGCAGTACTTC
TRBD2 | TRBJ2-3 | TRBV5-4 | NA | CASSPGWLAGNTQYF | TGTGCCAGCAGCCCGGGGTGGCTAGCGGGGAATACGCAGTATTTT
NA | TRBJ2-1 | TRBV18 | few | CASSPQGGAYNEQFF | TGTGCCAGCTCACCACAGGGTGGCGCCTACAATGAGCAGTTCTTC
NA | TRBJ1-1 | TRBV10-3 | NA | CAIMLGLNTEAFF | TGTGCCATCATGCTGGGGCTGAACACTGAAGCTTTCTTT
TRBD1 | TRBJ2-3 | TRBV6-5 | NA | CASNLQGVDTQYF | TGTGCCAGCAACCTGCAGGGGGTAGATACGCAGTATTTT
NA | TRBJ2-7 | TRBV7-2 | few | CASSPGPAYEQYF | TGTGCCAGCAGCCCCGGGCCAGCCTACGAGCAGTACTTC
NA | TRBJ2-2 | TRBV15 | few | CATSRDLTGELFF | TGTGCCACCAGCAGAGATCTCACCGGGGAGCTGTTTTTT